This T cell receptor beta chain was captured by sequencing in a study of blood T cell repertoires in COVID-19. At the level of the study: T cells, B-cell-depleted T cells, or PBMCs provided the cDNA or gDNA that served as material.

Per the authors' pipeline: Nucleated cell number was recorded as an estimate derived from reference gene primer amplification. Generated by immunoSEQ multiplex PCR, the TCRdb table keeps only in-frame clones and is missing some. Clonal size and the V and J genes are those of that table, whereas D and trimming came from the DNA. The sample lists 13,000 to 15,000 clones, 80% to 90% occurring once. In germline, CDR1 is SGHNT, CDR2 YYREEE (reference sequence). The V end was cut by 5 bases, the J end by 3 bases, with 11 bases between. The CDR3 spans 13 residues. This TCR came from a human donor in a cohort sampled during active COVID-19. Sequenced sample: peripheral blood. The rearrangement links TRBV5-4 to TRBJ1-2; perhaps TRBD1 as D (5 bases). CDR3 region: CASSLGADYGYTF. CDR3 in DNA: TGTGCCAGCAGTCTTGGGGCGGACTATGGCTACACCTTC.